This TCR beta chain was identified in a study of blood T cell repertoires in COVID-19. Turning to the study itself: The United States, Italy and Spain were the sources of the acute and convalescent COVID-19 samples. Sources were T cells, B-cell-depleted T cells, or PBMCs; the material itself was cDNA or gDNA.

J gave up 0 bases and V 6 bases, and 7 bases lay outside the gene matches. The CDR3 spans 15 residues. The germline CDR1 and CDR2 sequences are LNHDA and SQIVND (reference sequence). Original analysis: It was from reference gene primer amplification that nucleated cell counts were estimated. The protocol was immunoSEQ multiplex PCR, while the TCRdb copy is restricted to in-frame clones and leaves out a portion. The V and J calls and the clone size are those of that table, but D and trimming were determined from the DNA. This sample has 160,000 or so clones; about 77% occur once, and the top ten carry over 11%. This clone was counted between two and nine times.

The sequenced sample consisted of peripheral blood. The J gene is TRBJ1-2, the V gene TRBV19, with 7 bases identical to TRBD1. This clonotype originated in a woman older than 75 with acute or convalescent COVID-19. The CDR3 region has the DNA TGTGCCAGTAGACGTCCCGGGACAGCTAACTATGGCTACACCTTC. Encoded protein: CASRRPGTANYGYTF.